Below, 7 T cell receptor beta chains from the same sample are listed, as sequenced in a study of T cell responses to AZD1222 COVID-19 vaccine. Profiled with immunoSEQ multiplex PCR; TCRdb holds only in-frame clones, not every one. Altogether some 96,000 clones are present, about 88% being singletons, with the ten largest covering about a sixth. The material sequenced was peripheral blood, taken 28 days after the second AZD1222 dose. Receptors originate from an adult who received the AZD1222 COVID-19 vaccine.

V and J are TRBV29-1 and TRBJ2-5; the match to TRBD1 covers 9 bases. Per germline, CDR1 SQVTM and CDR2 ANQGSEA. The CDR3 runs to 13 residues. The V and J ends lost 6 bases and 5 bases, in that order; junction bases with no gene match: 7. As DNA, the CDR3 is TGCAGCGTAAACAGGGGGCCCCGGGAGACCCAGTACTTC. Translated, it gives CSVNRGPRETQYF.

This clone was seen a single time. J is TRBJ1-5 and V is TRBV20-1, with D maybe TRBD1 (5 bases). Trimming removed 3 bases at V and 7 bases at J, with 13 bases between. The CDR3 sequence is 13 residues long. Germline CDR1 DFQATT, CDR2 SNEGSKA (reference sequence). The CDR3 here is CSASSSGRQPQHF. The CDR3 DNA follows: TGCAGTGCTAGTTCGTCAGGGCGACAGCCCCAGCATTTT.

The chain recombines TRBV19 with TRBJ1-2; a possible D gene is TRBD1 (5 bases). The CDR3 has 14 amino acids. CDR1 and CDR2 from the germline V gene are LNHDA and SQIVND (reference sequence). V was clipped by 7 bases and J by 6 bases, with 18 bases between them. The CDR3 coding sequence is TGTGCCAGTAAAGTACCGGGGGTTGAGAATGGCTACACCTTC. Protein sequence: CASKVPGVENGYTF.

This sequence joins TRBV7-2 and TRBJ1-5; tentatively, D is TRBD1 (5 bases). From germline, CDR1 is SGHTA and CDR2 FQGNSA. The ends were cut back, 2 bases at V and 7 bases at J, with 18 bases in the middle. The CDR3 runs 16 residues. CDR3 loop: CASSLTLVGAGQPQHF. As DNA, the CDR3 is TGTGCCAGCAGCTTAACCTTGGTAGGGGCGGGCCAGCCCCAGCATTTT.

The rearrangement uses TRBV5-4 and TRBJ1-2; D perhaps matches TRBD1 (6 bases). Germline CDR1 SGHNT, CDR2 YYREEE (reference sequence). The CDR3 has 13 residues. The V end was cut by 0 bases, the J end by 8 bases, with 11 bases between. The CDR3 loop reads CASSLAGARGYTF. CDR3 nucleotide sequence: TGTGCCAGCAGCTTGGCGGGGGCTCGGGGCTACACCTTC.

The chain employs TRBV10-3 and TRBJ1-1, with D perhaps matching TRBD1 (6 bases). The germline V gene has CDR1 ENHRY and CDR2 SYGVKD. V was clipped by 7 bases and J by 1 base, with 7 bases between them. The CDR3 has 12 residues. CDR3 residues: CAITDRNTEAFF. The CDR3 bases are TGTGCCATCACGGACAGGAACACTGAAGCTTTCTTT.

The chain combines TRBV7-3 with TRBJ2-2; no clear D. The V and J ends lost 1 base and 7 bases respectively, with 13 bases between them. The CDR3 runs to 15 residues. Germline CDR1 reads SGHTA; CDR2 reads FQGTGA. The CDR3 reads CASSLIALKGGELFF. CDR3 DNA sequence: TGTGCCAGCAGCTTAATTGCGCTAAAGGGCGGGGAGCTGTTTTTT.